What follows are 28 T cell receptor beta chains derived from one specimen sequenced in a study of cytomegalovirus exposure and HLA in healthy donors. Primers for the PCR totalled 60 Vbeta and 13 Jbeta. Clones were read by immunoSEQ multiplex PCR, and TCRdb kept only the in-frame ones, dropping some. Among approximately 180,000 clones listed, approximately 80% were seen once. What was sequenced was PBMCs. The receptors here all came from a woman younger than 35 in good health and CMV-seronegative.

Points on this clone: Compared with germline, one end of the junction differs, possibly owing to a read error. Other DNA sequences in this specimen translate into the identical CDR3. The chain combines TRBV5-4 with TRBJ1-1; 9 bases map to TRBD1. This CDR3 has 14 amino acids. Per germline, CDR1 SGHNT and CDR2 YYREEE (reference sequence). The CDR3 nucleotides are TGTGCCAGCAGGGCTGACAGGGGGGGCACTGAAGCTTTCTTC. Its protein product is CASRADRGGTEAFF.

The rearrangement joins TRBV7-2 to TRBJ2-3, with D tentatively TRBD1 (6 bases). Germline CDR1 is SGHTA and CDR2 is FQGNSA. V was shortened by 1 base and J by 0 bases, with 11 bases between the two germline ends. The CDR3 runs to 16 residues. Written as DNA, the CDR3 is TGTGCCAGCAGCTTAGGGGGGCGGTCTAGCACAGATACGCAGTATTTT. Protein product: CASSLGGRSSTDTQYF.

V and J are TRBV12-5 and TRBJ1-5; 9 bases map to TRBD1. CDR1 is LGHNT and CDR2 is FRNRAP in the germline V gene. V shed 5 bases, J shed 0 bases, and the junction held 14 bases outside the gene matches. The CDR3 is 19 residues long. DNA of the CDR3: TGTGCTAGTGGTGACCACCGGGACAGGGTACGATATAGCAATCAGCCCCAGCATTTT. Translation: CASGDHRDRVRYSNQPQHF.

The chain links TRBV27 to TRBJ2-2, with 14 positions matching TRBD2. Looked up from germline, CDR1 is MNHEY and CDR2 is SMNVEV (reference sequence). V was pared by 2 bases and J by 6 bases, with 5 bases of the junction left unmatched. The CDR3 sequence is 17 residues long. CDR3 nucleotides: TGTGCCAGCAGTTTAACCCCGGGACTAGCGGGAGCCGGGGAGCTGTTTTTT. Its translation: CASSLTPGLAGAGELFF.

The chain combines TRBV11-2 with TRBJ1-1; no clear D gene. Between the trimmed V and J ends, which lost 5 bases and 10 bases, there was a span of 14 bases. This CDR3 has 12 residues. Germline CDR1 is SGHAT and CDR2 is FQNNGV. CDR3: CASSPGSRGAFF. The CDR3 coding sequence is TGTGCCAGCAGCCCCGGCTCGAGAGGAGCTTTCTTT.

The rearrangement uses TRBV6-6 and TRBJ2-7, with 7 bases matching TRBD1. Losses at the gene ends were 7 bases for V and 2 bases for J; bases not matched to a gene: 5. The CDR3 has 13 amino acids. The germline V gene encodes CDR1 MNHNY and CDR2 SVGAGI (reference sequence). CDR3 sequence (DNA): TGTGCCAGCACTTTCACAGGGGCCTACGAGCAGTACTTC. This sequence encodes CASTFTGAYEQYF.

The V and J genes are TRBV28 and TRBJ1-5, with 9 bases fitting TRBD1. V dropped 7 bases and J dropped 5; count of bases not matched to a gene: 12. Germline V gives CDR1 MDHEN, CDR2 SYDVKM. The length of the CDR3 is 16 residues. CDR3 sequence reads: CASTTGTGYPHQPQHF. In DNA, the CDR3 is TGTGCCAGCACCACCGGGACAGGGTACCCCCATCAGCCCCAGCATTTT. The whole variable domain, filled in from reference TRBV28 and TRBJ1-5, reads DVKVTQSSRYLVKRTGEKVFLECVQDMDHENMFWYRQDPGLGLRLIYFSYDVKMKEKGDIPEGYSVSREKKERFSLILESASTNQTSMYLCASTTGTGYPHQPQHFGDGTRLSIL.

The V call is TRBV4-3, the J call TRBJ2-3; 7 nucleotides match TRBD1. Germline V CDR1 and CDR2: LGHNA, YSLEER. The CDR3 has 17 amino acids. The junction had 11 bases not matched to a gene; V was cut back by 3 bases and J by 2 bases. The CDR3 bases are TGCGCCAGCAGCCAGGCCCCGGGACAGCAATACACAGATACGCAGTATTTT. It translates to CASSQAPGQQYTDTQYF.

The chain has TRBV6-1 and TRBJ2-7, with D perhaps matching TRBD2 (5 bases). The length of the CDR3 is 14 residues. V was clipped by 2 bases and J by 3 bases, with 11 bases between them. The germline gives CDR1 MNHNS, CDR2 SASEGT. CDR3 protein: CASSEPGVGYEQYV. The CDR3 DNA sequence: TGTGCCAGCAGTGAACCCGGGGTTGGCTACGAGCAGTACGTC.

This chain connects TRBV5-5 to TRBJ2-1; the D is unclear. This CDR3 is built from 13 residues. Germline V CDR1 and CDR2: SGHKS, YYEKEE (reference sequence). Trimming removed 3 bases at V and 6 bases at J, with 10 bases between. DNA for the CDR3: TGTGCCAGCAGCTATAGCCCCAGCAATGAGCAGTTCTTC. It codes for CASSYSPSNEQFF.

Worth noting for this clone: Relative to the germline gene, one junction end is altered; a read error may explain this. This chain links TRBV4-3 with TRBJ2-7; 9 nucleotides agree with TRBD2. The CDR3 loop spans 16 amino acids. CDR1 is LGHNA and CDR2 is YSLEER in the germline V gene. The CDR3 sequence: CASSQGWREGSHEQYF. Here the CDR3 DNA reads TGCGCCAGCAGCCAAGGATGGCGGGAGGGCTCCCACGAGCAGTACTTC.

Comments on this clone: Other DNA sequences of this sample code for an identical CDR3. The chain couples TRBV30 to TRBJ2-1; TRBD1 matches at 7 bases. This CDR3 comprises 14 residues. CDR1 GTSNPN and CDR2 SVGIG come from the germline V gene (reference sequence). V lost 2 bases to trimming and J lost 3 bases; unmatched junction nucleotides: 4. The CDR3 loop reads CAWSRRDSYNEQFF. For the CDR3, the DNA is TGTGCCTGGAGTCGTCGGGACAGCTACAATGAGCAGTTCTTC.

The chain uses TRBV2 and TRBJ2-7, with 14 bases matching TRBD2. V lost 7 bases and J lost 5; bases outside the gene matches: 7. The CDR3 runs 15 residues. CDR1 is SNHLY, CDR2 FYNNEI, per germline. Here the CDR3 DNA reads TGTGCCAGCACCAGAGGGACTAGCGGGAGTAACGAGCAGTACTTC. Translation gives CASTRGTSGSNEQYF.

DNA of the CDR3: TGTGCCAGCAGCTTAGGGGACACGTTGCCCCAGCATTTT. Its protein is CASSLGDTLPQHF. The V call is TRBV7-2, the J call TRBJ1-5, with a weak D call TRBD1 (6 bases). There are 13 residues in the CDR3. Germline CDR1 and CDR2: SGHTA and FQGNSA. With 1 base removed from V and 9 bases from J, the gap between germline ends came to 10 bases. Using reference TRBV7-2 and TRBJ1-5 for the parts outside the CDR3, the full variable domain is GAGVSQSPSNKVTEKGKDVELRCDPISGHTALYWYRQSLGQGLEFLIYFQGNSAPDKSGLPSDRFSAERTGGSVSTLTIQRTQQEDSAVYLCASSLGDTLPQHFGDGTRLSIL.

CDR3 nucleotides: TGTGCCAGCAGCGTAGTTGCGGGGAGCTATGGCTACACCTTC. Amino acids: CASSVVAGSYGYTF. The genes are TRBV9 and TRBJ1-2, with no clear D. The germline CDR1 and CDR2 sequences are SGDLS and YYNGEE. The CDR3 covers 14 residues. Between the trimmed V and J ends, which lost 0 bases and 4 bases, there was a span of 10 bases.

This clone was seen once. The chain carries TRBV19 and TRBJ2-7; D is ambiguous. Germline CDR1 and CDR2: LNHDA and SQIVND (reference sequence). CDR3 size: 12 residues. Trimming took off 9 bases at V and 0 bases at J, with 9 bases between the two ends. CDR3 protein: CASPYSSYEQYV. The CDR3 bases are TGTGCCAGCCCGTATAGCTCCTACGAGCAGTACGTC.

The gene calls are TRBV4-3 and TRBJ2-5; D not certain. Germline V gives CDR1 LGHNA, CDR2 YSLEER. The CDR3 consists of 14 residues. V was shortened by 1 base and J by 0 bases, with 6 bases between the two germline ends. CDR3 bases: TGCGCCAGCAGCCAAGGGCGGTACCAAGAGACCCAGTACTTC. Its protein is CASSQGRYQETQYF.

The chain is built from TRBV2 and TRBJ2-2; D is uncertain. V lost 2 bases and J lost 0, with 7 bases in between. Germline loops: CDR1 SNHLY, CDR2 FYNNEI. The CDR3 contains 15 residues. The CDR3 coding sequence is TGTGCCAGCAGTGAAACCTACCCGAACACCGGGGAGCTGTTTTTT. Its protein is CASSETYPNTGELFF.

V and J are TRBV7-9 and TRBJ2-1; the match to TRBD2 covers 7 bases. J was trimmed by 4 bases and V by 5 bases; bases with no gene match: 17. The CDR3 loop spans 18 amino acids. CDR1 SEHNR and CDR2 FQNEAQ come from the germline V gene (reference sequence). DNA of the CDR3: TGTGCCAGCAGCCATCGTAGCTTAAGGAGCGGGACTTACAATGAGCAGTTCTTC. Translation: CASSHRSLRSGTYNEQFF. Using reference TRBV7-9 and TRBJ2-1 for the parts outside the CDR3, the full variable domain is DTGVSQNPRHKITKRGQNVTFRCDPISEHNRLYWYRQTLGQGPEFLTYFQNEAQLEKSRLLSDRFSAERPKGSFSTLEIQRTEQGDSAMYLCASSHRSLRSGTYNEQFFGPGTRLTVL.

The chain carries TRBV5-5 and TRBJ2-3, with 14 bases matching TRBD2. The germline CDR1 and CDR2 sequences are SGHKS and YYEKEE (reference sequence). Trimming at V came to 2 bases and at J to 3 bases, leaving 2 bases not matched to a gene. This CDR3 is built from 16 residues. CDR3 protein: CASSLRLAGGTDTQYF. The CDR3 coding sequence is TGTGCCAGCAGCTTACGACTAGCGGGAGGGACAGATACGCAGTATTTT.

The V gene is TRBV21-1, the J gene TRBJ2-1; the DNA was not compared with TRBD2, the D call given in the table. TRBV21-1 is a recognized pseudogene. The CDR3 length is 19 residues. CDR3 amino acids: CASSKSRLAGDPGHNEQFF. CDR3 in DNA: TGTGCCAGCAGCAAATCCCGACTAGCGGGAGATCCCGGGCACAATGAGCAGTTCTTC.

The chain is built from TRBV6-5 and TRBJ2-7; TRBD1 agrees at 9 bases. CDR1 is MNHEY and CDR2 is SVGAGI in the germline V gene. With V trimmed by 5 bases and J by 5 bases, 10 bases remained unmatched. The length of the CDR3 is 15 residues. The CDR3 region is CASSPGGTGYNEQYF. DNA of the CDR3: TGTGCCAGCAGTCCGGGCGGGACAGGGTACAACGAGCAGTACTTC.

This chain links TRBV27 with TRBJ2-1, with D perhaps matching TRBD2 (6 bases). The ends were cut back, 2 bases at V and 0 bases at J, with 14 bases in the middle. The CDR3 has 17 residues. The V gene's germline CDR1 is MNHEY and CDR2 SMNVEV (reference sequence). In DNA, the CDR3 is TGTGCCAGCAGTTTAGGAGGGACGGCGAGCTCCTACAATGAGCAGTTCTTC. Protein sequence: CASSLGGTASSYNEQFF.

The V gene is TRBV7-9, the J gene TRBJ2-1; TRBD2 might be the D (6 bases). Germline V CDR1 and CDR2: SEHNR, FQNEAQ (reference sequence). This CDR3 comprises 17 residues. V shed 5 bases and J shed 8 bases, with 25 bases lying between them. CDR3 bases: TGTGCCAGCAGCGAGGTGGAGGGCCCACCCAGAGACCATGAGCAGTTCTTC. It specifies CASSEVEGPPRDHEQFF.

This chain connects TRBV11-2 to TRBJ2-3; TRBD2 might be the D (6 bases). With 0 bases removed from V and 0 bases from J, the gap between germline ends came to 10 bases. Germline V gene lookup returns CDR1 SGHAT and CDR2 FQNNGV. The CDR3 extends over 16 amino acids. This chain's CDR3 is CASSLDGGISTDTQYF. CDR3 DNA: TGTGCCAGCAGCTTAGACGGCGGGATTAGCACAGATACGCAGTATTTT.

The chain employs TRBV4-1 and TRBJ2-2; 7 bases line up with TRBD2. J was trimmed by 7 bases and V by 1 base; bases with no gene match: 6. Germline V CDR1 and CDR2: MGHRA, YSYEKL. This CDR3 region has 15 residues. CDR3 sequence: CASSQVWEGIGELFF. CDR3 nucleotide sequence: TGCGCCAGCAGCCAAGTTTGGGAGGGGATCGGGGAGCTGTTTTTT.

This clone was recorded only once. The chain is built from TRBV21-1 and TRBJ2-7; TRBD2, the table's D call, lacks a check against the DNA. TRBV21-1 is deemed a pseudogene. There are 15 residues in the CDR3. CDR3 nucleotide sequence: TGTGCCAGCAGCAAACCCCTTTGGAGCTCCTACGAGCAGTACGTC. Amino acid sequence: CASSKPLWSSYEQYV.

J is TRBJ2-2 and V is TRBV15; TRBD1 aligns across 10 bases. Trimming removed 5 bases from V and 5 bases from J; junction bases left unmatched: 5. The CDR3 contains 15 residues. Germline V lookup: CDR1 LNHNV, CDR2 YYDKDF (reference sequence). The CDR3 here is CATSLDRGRTGELFF. The CDR3 nucleotides read TGTGCCACCAGCCTCGACAGGGGGCGGACCGGGGAGCTGTTTTTT. Supplemented by reference TRBV15 and TRBJ2-2, the full variable domain reads DAMVIQNPRYQVTQFGKPVTLSCSQTLNHNVMYWYQQKSSQAPKLLFHYYDKDFNNEADTPDNFQSRRPNTSFCFLDIRSPGLGDTAMYLCATSLDRGRTGELFFGEGSRLTVL.